Following are 25 T cell receptor beta chains from one sample sequenced in a study of STAT5B mutations in CD4+ large granular lymphocyte leukemia (dated by TCRdb to between 2020 and 2023). Libraries were built with the immunoSEQ multiplex PCR assay. As stored in TCRdb, this immuneACCESS dataset retains in-frame rearrangements with V and J assigned. A fraction of the clones does not appear; measured against another copy, unresolved V genes explain less than half of the discrepancy, and the remainder lacks a known reason. A total of just under 20,000 clones appear in this sample, around 84% of them only once. The ten largest clones add up to about 12% of the sample. Sequencing used CD4+ T cells from blood buffy coats. The receptors here all came from a human donor in good health.

In nucleotides, the CDR3 is TGTGCCAGCAGATGGGGCGGAGGGGGGGAGACCCAGTACTTC. This sequence encodes CASRWGGGGETQYF. V usage is TRBV2 and J usage is TRBJ2-5; D may be TRBD1 or TRBD2 (6 bases each). The CDR3 covers 14 residues. The germline gives CDR1 SNHLY, CDR2 FYNNEI. V lost 6 bases and J lost 5, with 16 bases in between.

The rearrangement joins TRBV5-6 to TRBJ1-4; 8 positions agree with TRBD1. The CDR3 covers 16 residues. CDR1 and CDR2 from the germline V gene are SGHDT and YYEEEE. V lost 4 bases to trimming and J lost 0 bases; unmatched junction nucleotides: 5. This CDR3 is CASSPDRGSTNEKLFF. CDR3 nucleotides: TGTGCCAGCAGCCCTGACAGGGGCTCAACTAATGAAAAACTGTTTTTT.

The rearrangement joins TRBV18 to TRBJ2-6; tentatively, D is TRBD2 (6 bases). CDR3 size: 17 residues. With 6 bases removed from V and 1 base from J, the gap between germline ends came to 16 bases. In germline, CDR1 is KGHSH, CDR2 LQKENI. CDR3 DNA sequence: TGTGCCAGCTCTCTCGGGACTGCGAGGTCTGGGGCCAACGTCCTGACTTTC. Translating it yields CASSLGTARSGANVLTF.

This sequence joins TRBV30 and TRBJ1-1; 7 positions agree with TRBD1. The V gene's germline CDR1 is GTSNPN and CDR2 SVGIG (reference sequence). The length of the CDR3 is 12 residues. Trimming removed 2 bases from V and 7 bases from J; junction bases left unmatched: 4. DNA of the CDR3: TGTGCCTGGAGTAAGAGACAGGGTGAAGCTTTCTTT. It encodes CAWSKRQGEAFF.

The V gene is TRBV9, the J gene TRBJ2-2, with 9 bases lining up with TRBD2. This CDR3 has 16 amino acids. Germline trimming cut 0 bases from V and 6 bases from J; bases unmatched to any gene: 6. Germline loops: CDR1 SGDLS, CDR2 YYNGEE. CDR3: CASSVVDSGRPGELFF. Here the CDR3 DNA reads TGTGCCAGCAGCGTAGTCGATAGCGGGAGACCCGGGGAGCTGTTTTTT.

The CDR3 loop reads CAWRGSTGELFF. CDR3 DNA sequence: TGTGCCTGGAGGGGGAGCACCGGGGAGCTGTTTTTT. The V gene is TRBV30, the J gene TRBJ2-2; D possibly corresponds to TRBD2 (5 bases). Trimming shortened V by 3 bases and J by 4 bases, and 6 bases separated the two germline ends. The CDR3 consists of 12 residues. CDR1 GTSNPN and CDR2 SVGIG come from the germline V gene (reference sequence).

This chain links TRBV7-7 with TRBJ1-2; 7 bases align to TRBD1. The CDR3 spans 19 residues. Unmatched junction bases numbered 26, after V lost 9 bases and J lost 4 bases. Germline V gives CDR1 SSHAT, CDR2 FNYEAQ (reference sequence). The CDR3 spells CASSLQAAYIQGNPYGYTF. CDR3 sequence (DNA): TGTGCCAGTTCTCTTCAGGCGGCATACATACAGGGGAATCCCTATGGCTACACCTTC. Based on the CDR3 plus reference TRBV7-7 and TRBJ1-2, the full variable domain is GAGVSQSPRYKVTKRGQDVTLRCDPISSHATLYWYQQALGQGPEFLTYFNYEAQPDKSGLPSDRFSAERPEGSISTLTIQRTEQRDSAMYRCASSLQAAYIQGNPYGYTFGSGTRLTVV.

This chain links TRBV21-1 with TRBJ2-1; the D call TRBD2 from the table was never checked on the DNA. TRBV21-1 is classified as a pseudogene. The CDR3 length is 16 residues. CDR3 sequence reads: CASSKWSSGPYNEQFF. In DNA, the CDR3 is TGTGCCAGCAGCAAATGGTCAAGCGGACCATACAATGAGCAGTTCTTC.

This chain uses TRBV27 with TRBJ1-1; D remains ambiguous. CDR1 and CDR2 from the germline V gene are MNHEY and SMNVEV (reference sequence). The germline V and J ends were trimmed by 3 bases and 0 bases, with 8 bases remaining between them. CDR3 length equals 14 residues. CDR3 sequence reads: CASSLRRLNTEAFF. For the CDR3, the DNA is TGTGCCAGCAGTTTGCGACGGTTGAACACTGAAGCTTTCTTT.

V usage is TRBV5-6 and J usage is TRBJ2-5; TRBD2 matches at 9 bases. J gave up 5 bases and V 4 bases, and 12 bases lay outside the gene matches. The CDR3 spans 16 residues. CDR1 and CDR2 (germline): SGHDT, YYEEEE. The CDR3 sequence: CASSPQLAGWGETQYF. CDR3 DNA sequence: TGTGCCAGCAGCCCCCAGCTAGCGGGGTGGGGGGAGACCCAGTACTTC.

The J gene is TRBJ2-7, the V gene TRBV6-5; 10 nucleotides agree with TRBD2. Trimming at V came to 0 bases and at J to 2 bases, leaving 4 bases not matched to a gene. CDR3 length equals 16 residues. Germline V CDR1 and CDR2: MNHEY, SVGAGI. CDR3 in DNA: TGTGCCAGCAGTTACTCGATCACTAGCGGGACCTACGAGCAGTACTTC. It codes for CASSYSITSGTYEQYF.

The chain is built from TRBV10-3 and TRBJ1-2; D might be TRBD1 (5 bases). The CDR3 length is 13 residues. Trimming removed 0 bases from V and 4 bases from J, with 6 bases in between. Germline V lookup: CDR1 ENHRY, CDR2 SYGVKD. The CDR3 loop is CAISESDTYGYTF. In nucleotides, the CDR3 is TGTGCCATCAGTGAGTCGGACACCTATGGCTACACCTTC.

The chain is built from TRBV27 and TRBJ2-5; possibly TRBD2 for D (5 bases). CDR3 size: 16 residues. Trimming removed 2 bases at V and 5 bases at J, with 18 bases between. From germline, CDR1 is MNHEY and CDR2 SMNVEV (reference sequence). The CDR3 nucleotides read TGTGCCAGCAGTTTAATGGGTCGCGGGCCGCTCGAGACCCAGTACTTC. Its protein product is CASSLMGRGPLETQYF.

The genes are TRBV27 and TRBJ2-1; a weak D match, TRBD1 (5 bases). This CDR3 spans 13 amino acids. The V end was cut by 8 bases, the J end by 2 bases, with 10 bases between. Germline assignment: CDR1 MNHEY and CDR2 SMNVEV (reference sequence). CDR3 in amino acids: CASQGNAYNEQFF. The CDR3 coding sequence is TGTGCCAGCCAGGGAAACGCCTACAATGAGCAGTTCTTC.

The rearrangement links TRBV11-3 to TRBJ1-1, with D possibly TRBD1 on 5 matching bases. V gave up 5 bases and J gave up 0 bases, with 10 bases separating them. Germline V gene data show CDR1 as SGHNT and CDR2 as YENEEA. This CDR3 has 14 residues. The CDR3 region has the DNA TGTGCCAGCAGCCCCCGGGGGGTGAACACTGAAGCTTTCTTT. Its translation: CASSPRGVNTEAFF.

The V gene is TRBV19, the J gene TRBJ2-6; TRBD1 might be the D (6 bases). The germline gives CDR1 LNHDA, CDR2 SQIVND (reference sequence). The CDR3 has 19 amino acids. With 1 base removed from V and 4 bases from J, the gap between germline ends came to 20 bases. CDR3: CASSIGRTAGDRGANVLTF. DNA of the CDR3: TGTGCCAGTAGTATAGGACGGACAGCCGGGGACCGCGGGGCCAACGTCCTGACTTTC.

This chain links TRBV7-2 with TRBJ2-7; D is uncertain. The CDR3 spans 11 residues. V lost 5 bases and J 7 bases, leaving 9 bases between the germline ends. CDR1 and CDR2 from the germline V gene are SGHTA and FQGNSA. The DNA for the CDR3 is TGTGCCAGCAGCCCACGACTTGAGCAGTACTTC. This encodes CASSPRLEQYF.

The chain is built from TRBV30 and TRBJ1-4, with D perhaps TRBD1 (5 bases). V was trimmed by 5 bases and J by 7 bases, leaving 14 bases between them. This CDR3 has 13 residues. Looked up from germline, CDR1 is GTSNPN and CDR2 is SVGIG (reference sequence). The CDR3: CAWADPRGEKLFF. DNA for the CDR3: TGTGCCTGGGCGGACCCGAGGGGTGAAAAACTGTTTTTT.

The chain carries TRBV30 and TRBJ1-2, with D possibly being TRBD1 (6 bases). Germline V gene data show CDR1 as GTSNPN and CDR2 as SVGIG (reference sequence). The length of the CDR3 is 13 residues. V gave up 4 bases and J gave up 2 bases, with 11 bases separating them. The CDR3 protein is CAWIGQGNYGYTF. Here the CDR3 DNA reads TGTGCCTGGATAGGGCAGGGGAACTATGGCTACACCTTC.

This clone has just one count. This rearrangement joins TRBV5-8 to TRBJ2-7, with D tentatively TRBD2 (6 bases). With 4 bases removed from V and 2 bases from J, the gap between germline ends came to 13 bases. CDR1 and CDR2 (germline): SGHTS, YDEGEE. The CDR3 contains 14 residues. In nucleotides, the CDR3 is TGTGCCAGCAGCCGAGTTGGGGGGACCTACGAGCAGTACTTC. It translates to CASSRVGGTYEQYF.

The chain couples TRBV6-5 to TRBJ1-1; D remains unclear. CDR3 size: 14 residues. CDR1 is MNHEY, CDR2 SVGAGI, per germline. The V gene lost 2 bases and the J gene lost 2 bases, with 9 bases spanning the gap. CDR3 loop: CASSYVARNTEAFF. CDR3 nucleotides: TGTGCCAGCAGTTACGTTGCTAGAAACACTGAAGCTTTCTTT.

V usage is TRBV15 and J usage is TRBJ2-5; 14 bases align to TRBD2. V trimming: 5 bases; J trimming: 4 bases; junction bases outside the gene matches: 6. CDR1 and CDR2 from the germline V gene are LNHNV and YYDKDF (reference sequence). The CDR3 spans 16 residues. The CDR3 spells CATSSQGLAGAETQYF. The CDR3 bases are TGTGCCACCAGCTCCCAGGGACTAGCGGGAGCAGAGACCCAGTACTTC.

The chain carries TRBV18 and TRBJ2-3; 8 nucleotides match TRBD1. CDR1 is KGHSH, CDR2 LQKENI, per germline. The CDR3 has 16 amino acids. The J segment lost 1 base and the V segment lost 4 bases, leaving 7 bases of the junction unmatched. CDR3 residues: CASSLWTGSGTDTQYF. For the CDR3, the DNA is TGTGCCAGCTCACTCTGGACAGGGTCGGGCACAGATACGCAGTATTTT.

The V and J genes are TRBV5-4 and TRBJ2-5; tentative D call: TRBD2 (5 bases). V lost 0 bases, J lost 5 bases, and 5 bases lay in between. The CDR3 covers 12 residues. The germline CDR1 and CDR2 sequences are SGHNT and YYREEE (reference sequence). DNA of the CDR3: TGTGCCAGCAGCTTGGGGAGGGAGACCCAGTACTTC. This sequence encodes CASSLGRETQYF.

The V call is TRBV6-1, the J call TRBJ2-1; 10 nucleotides align to TRBD2. In germline, CDR1 is MNHNS, CDR2 SASEGT. This CDR3 spans 14 amino acids. V was pared by 7 bases and J by 9 bases, with 9 bases of the junction left unmatched. The CDR3 sequence: CASIRAGGGGEQFF. The CDR3 nucleotides are TGTGCCAGCATCCGAGCGGGAGGGGGGGGTGAGCAGTTCTTC.